Listed here is a single T cell receptor beta chain. The antigen is unknown. The data were obtained in a study of PD-L1 blockade in urothelial cancer. Study overall: Starting at some point between 2014 and 2015, patients were given atezolizumab (1,200 mg intravenously every 3 weeks).

Whole-study results and caveats: Patients with durable benefit had greater blood expansion of tumor-associated TCR clones 3 weeks into treatment.

Sample contribution per patient ranged from 1 to 8, covering pretreatment and on-treatment. V was clipped by 3 bases and J by 7 bases; unmatched bases: 14. The CDR3 has 16 amino acids. Germline V gene lookup returns CDR1 SGHRS and CDR2 YFSETQ. TCRdb's copy holds only in-frame clones and misses some; the assay was immunoSEQ multiplex PCR. The table lists some 84,000 clones, about four fifths of them singletons, with over 7.5% in the top ten. The clonotype originates from a man between 65 and 80 years old with urothelial cancer. The specimen was PBMCs, collected around atezolizumab (anti-PD-L1) treatment. The V gene is TRBV5-1, the J gene TRBJ2-7; 9 bases agree with TRBD1. DNA for the CDR3: TGCGCCAGCAGCTCAGGACCCGGGACAGGGTTTGGGGAGCAGTACTTC. Translating it yields CASSSGPGTGFGEQYF.